Listed here is a single TCR beta chain. The data were produced by immunoSEQ multiplex PCR, yet TCRdb's version contains in-frame clones alone and is incomplete. The repertoire holds more than 300,000 clones, with 89% as singletons. Germline-derived CDR1 and CDR2 are MNHEY and SVGAGI. The CDR3 runs to 15 residues. J gave up 6 bases and V 2 bases, and 9 bases lay outside the gene matches. This sample is part of a study of blood T cell repertoires in COVID-19. Overall study: Samples came from the United States, Italy and Spain, spanning acute and convalescent COVID-19.

The J gene is TRBJ1-2, the V gene TRBV6-5; TRBD1 aligns across 7 bases. The source material was peripheral blood. The origin of this receptor is a man in his late teens or twenties who had recovered from COVID-19. The CDR3 coding sequence is TGTGCCAGCAGTTACACCCTAACAGGGGCGGATGGCTACACCTTC. The encoded protein is CASSYTLTGADGYTF.